This is a list of T cell receptor beta chains from one sample in a study of cytomegalovirus exposure and HLA in healthy donors. The protocol was immunoSEQ multiplex PCR, while the TCRdb copy is restricted to in-frame clones and leaves out a portion. This sample has about 130,000 clones; roughly 95% occur once, and the top ten carry about 1.7%. Sequencing was done on a sample of PBMCs. The receptors come from a young man in good health and CMV-seronegative. CDR3s include the opening cysteine and the closing phenylalanine or tryptophan. The D gene is left open where the match is weak. Size tells how often a clone was seen (once, few, many) or the class of an expanded clone, and some rows leave it out.

abundance	j_gene	d_gene	v_gene	CDR3nt	CDR3aa
NA	TRBJ2-1	NA	TRBV19	TGTGCCAGTAGTACGGTTACTAGAAAGCAGTTCTTC	CASSTVTRKQFF
NA	TRBJ2-7	NA	TRBV4-2	TGTGCCAGCAGCTCCCTTGACGGGGTCCCTAAACTCTACGAGCAGTACTTC	CASSSLDGVPKLYEQYF
NA	TRBJ1-3	TRBD1	TRBV7-9	TGTGCCAGCAGCTCCTGGGACAGGGCTGGAAACACCATATATTTT	CASSSWDRAGNTIYF
NA	TRBJ2-2	NA	TRBV7-2	TGTGCCAGCAGCTTCACAGGGCCCGGGGAGCTGTTTTTT	CASSFTGPGELFF
NA	TRBJ1-2	NA	TRBV5-4	TGTGCCAGCAGCTTGGACAGGGTAGGCTACACCTTC	CASSLDRVGYTF
NA	TRBJ2-7	TRBD2	TRBV5-1	TGCGCCAGCAGCTTGCGGGGGGTAGGACTAGCGGAGTCCGACGAGCAGTACTTC	CASSLRGVGLAESDEQYF
NA	TRBJ2-7	TRBD1	TRBV5-6	TGTGCCAGCAGCTCTAGGAGCGGACAGGCTTACTACGAGCAGTACTTC	CASSSRSGQAYYEQYF
NA	TRBJ1-5	NA	TRBV19	TGTGCCAGTACCTTTGTTGGCAGGGGAATGGATCAGCCCCAGCATTTT	CASTFVGRGMDQPQHF
NA	TRBJ2-1	NA	TRBV6-6	TGTGCCAGCAGTTACTCCACCCCCCAGGAGCAGTTCTTC	CASSYSTPQEQFF
NA	TRBJ1-1	NA	TRBV7-9	TGTGCCAGCAGCTTAGGGAGAGGGCGGAACACTGAAGCTTTCTTT	CASSLGRGRNTEAFF
NA	TRBJ1-6	NA	TRBV11-2	TGTGCCAGCAGCTTAGATGGGGCTGATAATTCACCCCTCCACTTT	CASSLDGADNSPLHF
NA	TRBJ1-2	NA	TRBV10-3	TGTGCCATCAGTGAGTCGTTAACAATCGATGGCTACACCTTC	CAISESLTIDGYTF
once	TRBJ2-7	NA	TRBV27	TGTGCCAGCAGTCCCGACTTCTACGAGCAGTACTTC	CASSPDFYEQYF
NA	TRBJ1-3	TRBD1	TRBV7-2	TGTGCCAGCAGCTTTAGAGGGGACAGAAACTCTGGAAACACCATATATTTT	CASSFRGDRNSGNTIYF
once	TRBJ2-5	TRBD2	TRBV28	TGTGCCAGCAGTTCACGGGGACTAGCGGTACAAGAGACCCAGTACTTC	CASSSRGLAVQETQYF
NA	TRBJ1-5	TRBD1	TRBV7-9	TGTGCCAGCAGCTCGGACAGGGAGCAGCCCCAGCATTTT	CASSSDREQPQHF
NA	TRBJ1-5	TRBD1	TRBV9	TGTGCCAGCAGCGTTGGACAGGGAACAGAGCCCCAGCATTTT	CASSVGQGTEPQHF
NA	TRBJ2-6	NA	TRBV7-7	TGTGCCAGCAGTCCTTATAAGGAGGCCGGGGCCAACGTCCTGACTTTC	CASSPYKEAGANVLTF
NA	TRBJ2-7	NA	TRBV2	TGTGCCAGCAGTGAGCCCGAGACAGAAGCCTACGAGCAGTACTTC	CASSEPETEAYEQYF
NA	TRBJ1-5	NA	TRBV19	TGTGCCACTGGCTGGGGGCAGGGCAATCAGCCCCAGCATTTT	CATGWGQGNQPQHF